This T cell receptor beta chain was identified in a study of CD8+ T cells in alopecia areata. The overall study: Patients in the treated group were given tofacitinib by mouth, 5 to 10 mg twice a day. Regarding the study as a whole: Resident alphabeta T-cell populations of normal skin are likewise subject to sequencing in scalp samples. More clonal than normal scalp was lesional scalp, particularly alopecia totalis/universalis. Treatment with tofacitinib significantly lowered scalp clonality and reduced expanded CD8+ clones among the top 100.

Treatment meaning: oral pan-JAK inhibitor, 5-10 mg twice daily. Comment on this clone: The antigen is not known.

The germline CDR1 and CDR2 sequences are GTSNPN and SVGIG (reference sequence). V lost 0 bases to trimming and J lost 0 bases, with 5 bases between them. CDR3 length equals 13 residues. It was cDNA, reverse transcribed from extracted RNA, that served as the sequencing template. This table comes from immunoSEQ multiplex PCR, and its TCRdb copy is limited to in-frame clones, with some not included. The sample contains approximately 280,000 clones, 58% of which appear only once. This sequence originates from a human donor with alopecia areata. Sequences were derived from CD4+ T cells sorted from blood, sampled at week 24, from a patient treated with tofacitinib. The chain employs TRBV30 and TRBJ1-1, with TRBD1 as a possible D gene (5 bases). The CDR3 is CAWSVQVNTEAFF. The CDR3 DNA sequence: TGTGCCTGGAGTGTACAGGTGAACACTGAAGCTTTCTTT.